This T cell receptor (beta chain) was recovered during a study of CD8+ T cells in alopecia areata. Study at large: The study gave treated patients oral tofacitinib at 5 to 10 mg twice daily.

cDNA serving as the sequencing template came from extracted, reverse transcribed RNA. Using immunoSEQ multiplex PCR, the repertoire was profiled, and TCRdb retains in-frame clones only, with some absent. Among roughly 200,000 clones listed, 50% to 70% were seen once. General study results and limits: There were also resident alphabeta T cells of normal skin sequenced in scalp samples.

Researchers took lesional scalp punch biopsies and peripheral blood from people who were alopecia areata patients. PBMCs yielded sorted CD4+ and CD8+ T cells. With regard to this clone: Its antigen is unidentified.

The source is a human donor with alopecia areata. The sequencing used CD4+ T cells sorted from blood, collected at week 0.

The CDR3 DNA is TGTGCCAGCAGCGGAACGAGGACAGATACGCAGTATTTT. Translating gives CASSGTRTDTQYF. V gene TRBV27 combines with J gene TRBJ2-3; D unclear. V was shortened by 6 bases and J by 3 bases, with 10 bases between the two germline ends. In germline, CDR1 is MNHEY, CDR2 SMNVEV (reference sequence). This CDR3 comprises 13 residues.